This record covers a single TCR beta chain. The record originates from a study of technical replicates of blood from a handful of donors. This CDR3 is built from 17 residues. V was pared by 5 bases and J by 0 bases, with 8 bases of the junction left unmatched. Germline V gene sequence: CDR1 LNHDA, CDR2 SQIVND (reference sequence). The assay was immunoSEQ multiplex PCR, and TCRdb's table has in-frame clones only and misses some. Of about 6,900 clones in the sample, 90% to 97% were seen once. The source of this sequence is a human donor in good health. Sequenced input: PBMCs. This chain links TRBV19 with TRBJ1-5, with TRBD1 matching 9 bases. The DNA of the CDR3 is TGTGCCAGTAGTGGGGGACAGGGATTCTATAGCAATCAGCCCCAGCATTTT. It translates to CASSGGQGFYSNQPQHF.